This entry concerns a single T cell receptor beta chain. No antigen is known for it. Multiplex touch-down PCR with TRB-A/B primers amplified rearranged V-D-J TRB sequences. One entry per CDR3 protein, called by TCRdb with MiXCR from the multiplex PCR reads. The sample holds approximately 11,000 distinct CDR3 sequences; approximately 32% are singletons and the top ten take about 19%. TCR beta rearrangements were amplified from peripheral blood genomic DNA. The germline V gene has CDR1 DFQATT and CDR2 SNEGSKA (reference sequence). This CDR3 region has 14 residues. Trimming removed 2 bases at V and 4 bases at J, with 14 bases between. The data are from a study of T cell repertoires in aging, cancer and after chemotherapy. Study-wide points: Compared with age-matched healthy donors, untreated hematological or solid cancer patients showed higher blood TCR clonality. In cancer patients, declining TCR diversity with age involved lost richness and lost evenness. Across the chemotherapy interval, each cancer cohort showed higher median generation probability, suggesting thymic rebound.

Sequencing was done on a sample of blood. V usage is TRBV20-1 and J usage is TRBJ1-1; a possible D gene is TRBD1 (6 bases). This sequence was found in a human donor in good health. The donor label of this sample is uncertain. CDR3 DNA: TGCAGTGCTAGACCCAGGAGACAGGTCACTGAAGCTTTCTTT. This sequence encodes CSARPRRQVTEAFF.